The 21 T cell receptor beta chains below all came from one sample that was sequenced in a study of regulatory T cells in long-lasting Graves disease (dated by TCRdb to the early 2020s). The protocol used for the library was multiplex PCR. Sequencing was carried out with an Illumina HiSeq 4000. CDR3 regions were amplified by Arm-PCR with iRepertoire HTBI primers to construct TCR beta libraries. TCRdb reworked the public reads: Q25 trimming with fastp, MiXCR clone assembly, productive beta chains retained. Records with the same CDR3 protein are collapsed into one entry carrying the most frequent genes and DNA. Here the sample has hundreds of thousands of distinct CDR3 sequences; roughly 15% occur a single time. In total, the top ten clones hold approximately 20% of the sample. This sample's time point label indicates: newly diagnosed GD, antithyroid drugs for less than 3 months. For both TCR sequencing and RNA sequencing, RNA was extracted from PBMCs in TRIzol.

The same sample was also studied in work on T cells in Graves' hyperthyroidism and ophthalmopathy.

Sequenced here: peripheral blood mononuclear cells (PBMCs), sampled at new diagnosis, from a patient treated with antithyroid drugs. These receptors all come from a woman aged 30 to 39 with Graves disease. Donor details come from another sample of the same person, matched by shared clones.

Only a few counts were recorded for this clonotype. V and J are TRBV20-1 and TRBJ2-7; 10 bases match TRBD2. CDR3 size: 15 residues. Trimming at V came to 6 bases and at J to 2 bases, leaving 10 bases not matched to a gene. Germline assignment: CDR1 DFQATT and CDR2 SNEGSKA (reference sequence). CDR3 loop: CSATTGSGRTYEQYF. Written as DNA, the CDR3 is TGCAGTGCCACCACTGGTAGCGGGAGGACCTACGAGCAGTACTTC.

This clonotype has a handful of counts. The chain employs TRBV20-1 and TRBJ2-7; no clear D. Germline loops: CDR1 DFQATT, CDR2 SNEGSKA (reference sequence). This CDR3 has 14 amino acids. V was shortened by 6 bases and J by 3 bases, with 18 bases between the two germline ends. CDR3 coding DNA: TGCAGTGCAGGACCAAGGCCCACTAACTACGAGCAGTACTTC. Translation: CSAGPRPTNYEQYF.

The sample holds many counts of this clonotype. The V and J genes are TRBV28 and TRBJ2-7, with D possibly being TRBD2 (5 bases). This CDR3 spans 10 amino acids. Trimming shortened V by 4 bases and J by 9 bases, and 7 bases separated the two germline ends. Germline V gene sequence: CDR1 MDHEN, CDR2 SYDVKM. The DNA of the CDR3 is TGTGCCAGCAGTTCGAGGGTGCAGTACTTC. Translation: CASSSRVQYF.

This chain uses TRBV19 with TRBJ2-1, with 7 bases identical to TRBD1. The V gene's germline CDR1 is LNHDA and CDR2 SQIVND (reference sequence). V shed 5 bases, J shed 4 bases, and the junction held 2 bases outside the gene matches. CDR3 size: 13 residues. DNA for the CDR3: TGTGCCAGTAGTGCGACAGGGTACAATGAGCAGTTCTTC. Residues: CASSATGYNEQFF.

This clonotype has ten or more counts. The CDR3 DNA reads as TGTGCCAGCAGTTTAAGTCCCTCTTCAGTCAGCGGGAGGGGTTCCTACAATGAGCAGTTCTTC. Residues: CASSLSPSSVSGRGSYNEQFF. The chain employs TRBV28 and TRBJ2-1; 10 bases align to TRBD2. Germline values: CDR1 MDHEN, CDR2 SYDVKM. V gave up 2 bases and J gave up 1 base; unmatched junction bases: 17. The CDR3 contains 21 residues.

V and J are TRBV7-9 and TRBJ2-3, with a weak D call TRBD2 (5 bases). In germline, CDR1 is SEHNR, CDR2 FQNEAQ (reference sequence). CDR3 length: 18 residues. The V end was cut by 1 base, the J end by 3 bases, with 20 bases between. CDR3 sequence (DNA): TGTGCCAGCAGCTTAGGGGCCCTACTAGTTCGTGAGACAGATACGCAGTATTTT. Its protein product is CASSLGALLVRETDTQYF.

This clonotype was observed many times. The chain combines TRBV20-1 with TRBJ1-2, with TRBD1 matching over 7 bases. The trim removed 5 bases at V and 8 bases at J, leaving 8 bases unmatched. Germline V gene sequence: CDR1 DFQATT, CDR2 SNEGSKA (reference sequence). There are 12 residues in the CDR3. The chain's CDR3 is CSAPDRVGGYTF. The CDR3 nucleotides read TGCAGTGCTCCCGACAGGGTCGGGGGCTACACCTTC.

There are a few counts of this clonotype. The chain recombines TRBV12-3 or TRBV12-4 with TRBJ2-2, with 10 nucleotides matching TRBD2. The junction had 9 bases not matched to a gene; V was cut back by 4 bases and J by 4 bases. The CDR3 extends over 17 amino acids. This chain's CDR3 is CASSSGSGRLLTGELFF. In nucleotides, the CDR3 is TGTGCCAGCAGTTCTGGTAGCGGGAGGCTTCTCACCGGGGAGCTGTTTTTT.

This clonotype has ten or more counts. This chain joins TRBV6-2 or TRBV6-3 and TRBJ2-5, with D perhaps matching TRBD1 (5 bases). Germline CDR1 MNHEY, CDR2 SVGEGT. The CDR3 is 15 amino acids. V lost 6 bases and J lost 0, with 14 bases in between. In DNA, the CDR3 is TGTGCCAGCAGGAGCATTCCAGGGCACCAAGAGACCCAGTACTTC. This gives the protein CASRSIPGHQETQYF.

This clonotype was counted a few times. The V and J genes are TRBV7-9 and TRBJ2-5, with D hard to call. The V and J ends lost 3 bases and 4 bases respectively, with 12 bases between them. Per germline, CDR1 SEHNR and CDR2 FQNEAQ (reference sequence). This CDR3 comprises 14 residues. CDR3 sequence (DNA): TGTGCCAGCAGCTTGTCTTCGGGTCGAGAGACCCAGTACTTC. This sequence encodes CASSLSSGRETQYF. The full variable domain, with the rest looked up from reference TRBV7-9 and TRBJ2-5, is DTGVSQNPRHKITKRGQNVTFRCDPISEHNRLYWYRQTLGQGPEFLTYFQNEAQLEKSRLLSDRFSAERPKGSFSTLEIQRTEQGDSAMYLCASSLSSGRETQYFGPGTRLLVL.

Concerning this clonotype: One base away lies a much larger clone, so this may be a sequencing read error. V is TRBV6-1 and J is TRBJ1-5; unclear D gene. Trimming pared 0 bases from V and 0 bases from J, leaving 18 bases between. Germline V gene sequence: CDR1 MNHNS, CDR2 SASEGT. The CDR3 sequence is 19 residues long. CDR3 in amino acids: CASSEAGDWGFGSNQPQHF. In DNA, the CDR3 is TGTGCCAGCAGTGAAGCGGGTGATTGGGGTTTCGGTAGCAATCAGCCCCAGCATTTT.

This clonotype was detected a few times. The CDR3 DNA is TGCGCCAGCCGTCGGTCCTTAGGTACCAATGAAAAACTGTTTTTT. As protein: CASRRSLGTNEKLFF. The chain recombines TRBV5-1 with TRBJ1-4; D uncertain. CDR3 size: 15 residues. Looked up from germline, CDR1 is SGHRS and CDR2 is YFSETQ. V lost 7 bases and J 5 bases, leaving 18 bases between the germline ends. The full variable domain, in which reference TRBV5-1 and TRBJ1-4 provide the parts outside the CDR3, is KAGVTQTPRYLIKTRGQQVTLSCSPISGHRSVSWYQQTPGQGLQFLFEYFSETQRNKGNFPGRFSGRQFSNSRSEMNVSTLELGDSALYLCASRRSLGTNEKLFFGSGTQLSVL.

This chain joins TRBV7-2 and TRBJ2-7; TRBD2 aligns across 13 bases. The CDR3 spans 16 residues. Germline-derived CDR1 and CDR2 are SGHTA and FQGNSA. V shed 0 bases and J 2 bases; nucleotides not matched to a gene: 1. CDR3 coding DNA: TGTGCCAGCAGCTTAGCACTAGCGGGAGGGCCCTACGAGCAGTACTTC. Translating it yields CASSLALAGGPYEQYF.

This clonotype was counted ten times or more. The CDR3 loop reads CASSARPLAGDYNEQFF. CDR3 DNA: TGTGCCAGCAGCGCTAGACCACTAGCGGGGGACTACAATGAGCAGTTCTTC. V and J are TRBV7-2 and TRBJ2-1; 11 bases align to TRBD2. J was trimmed by 3 bases and V by 5 bases; bases with no gene match: 9. Germline V gives CDR1 SGHTA, CDR2 FQGNSA. The CDR3 spans 17 residues.

This clonotype turned up a few times. The DNA of the CDR3 is TGTGCCACCAGCCACCAGGTCCACGGGGAGCTGTTTTTT. Protein: CATSHQVHGELFF. This sequence joins TRBV15 and TRBJ2-2, with D hard to call. Germline CDR1 LNHNV, CDR2 YYDKDF (reference sequence). Between the trimmed V and J ends, which lost 5 bases and 7 bases, there was a span of 11 bases. This CDR3 is 13 amino acids long.

This clonotype showed up many times. The chain is built from TRBV28 and TRBJ2-1; D unresolved. V lost 5 bases and J 8 bases, leaving 10 bases between the germline ends. The germline CDR1 and CDR2 sequences are MDHEN and SYDVKM. The CDR3 has 12 amino acids. Written as DNA, the CDR3 is TGTGCCAGCAGTCCCCTTTTATATGAGCAGTTCTTC. As protein: CASSPLLYEQFF.

This clonotype was seen many times. The chain joins TRBV29-1 to TRBJ1-3; TRBD1 is a possible D gene (6 bases). The CDR3 extends over 15 amino acids. Trimming stripped 2 bases from V and 2 bases from J, with 13 bases between. Per germline, CDR1 SQVTM and CDR2 ANQGSEA. CDR3 in DNA: TGCAGCGTTGAAAAACAAGCAGGGGCTGGAAACACCATATATTTT. Translating gives CSVEKQAGAGNTIYF.

The chain recombines TRBV9 with TRBJ1-2; TRBD1 is a possible D gene (6 bases). V was trimmed by 3 bases and J by 8 bases, leaving 23 bases between them. Germline V gene lookup returns CDR1 SGDLS and CDR2 YYNGEE. The CDR3 extends over 16 amino acids. The CDR3, as DNA: TGTGCCAGCAGCGCCGATGGGACACCCTATGATGGGGGCTACACCTTC. Its translation is CASSADGTPYDGGYTF.

Ten or more counts support this clonotype. The CDR3 DNA sequence: TGTGCCAGCAGCGCCGACAGGGGGCGACGAACAGATACGCAGTATTTT. It specifies CASSADRGRRTDTQYF. This sequence joins TRBV7-2 and TRBJ2-3, with 10 bases aligning to TRBD1. V gave up 5 bases and J gave up 3 bases; unmatched junction bases: 8. The CDR3 consists of 16 residues. Looked up from germline, CDR1 is SGHTA and CDR2 is FQGNSA.

As for this clonotype: A single base separates this from a much larger clone, so it may be a read error. This rearrangement joins TRBV20-1 to TRBJ2-2, with TRBD2 identical over 7 bases. This CDR3 is 14 amino acids long. The J segment lost 7 bases and the V segment lost 5 bases, leaving 10 bases of the junction unmatched. The V gene's germline CDR1 is DFQATT and CDR2 SNEGSKA (reference sequence). The CDR3 reads CSAEASGPIGELFF. In DNA form, the CDR3 reads TGCAGTGCTGAGGCTAGCGGTCCTATCGGGGAGCTGTTTTTT.

This clonotype was seen a few times. The gene calls are TRBV7-9 and TRBJ2-4, with TRBD2 matching over 7 bases. With 1 base clipped from V and 1 base from J, the junction kept 4 bases outside the gene matches. CDR1 is SEHNR and CDR2 is FQNEAQ in the germline V gene (reference sequence). CDR3 length: 16 residues. In DNA form, the CDR3 reads TGTGCCAGCAGCTTAGTGTGGGGAGGGGCCAAAAACATTCAGTACTTC. Translated: CASSLVWGGAKNIQYF. Supplemented by reference TRBV7-9 and TRBJ2-4, the full variable domain reads DTGVSQNPRHKITKRGQNVTFRCDPISEHNRLYWYRQTLGQGPEFLTYFQNEAQLEKSRLLSDRFSAERPKGSFSTLEIQRTEQGDSAMYLCASSLVWGGAKNIQYFGAGTRLSVL.